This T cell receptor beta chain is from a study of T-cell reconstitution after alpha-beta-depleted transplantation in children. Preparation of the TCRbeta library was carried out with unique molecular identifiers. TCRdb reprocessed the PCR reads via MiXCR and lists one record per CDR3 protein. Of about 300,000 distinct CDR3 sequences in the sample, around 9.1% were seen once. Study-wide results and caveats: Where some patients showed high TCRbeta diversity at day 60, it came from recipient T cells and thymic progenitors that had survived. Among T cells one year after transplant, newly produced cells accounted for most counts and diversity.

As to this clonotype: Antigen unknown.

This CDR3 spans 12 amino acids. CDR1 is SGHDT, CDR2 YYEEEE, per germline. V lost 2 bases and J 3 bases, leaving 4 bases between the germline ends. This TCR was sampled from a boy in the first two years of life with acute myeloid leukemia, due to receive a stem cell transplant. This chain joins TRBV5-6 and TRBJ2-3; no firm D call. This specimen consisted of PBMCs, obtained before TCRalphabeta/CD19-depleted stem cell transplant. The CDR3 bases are TGTGCCAGCAGCTTCGAAACAGATACGCAGTATTTT. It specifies CASSFETDTQYF.